The 18 T cell receptor beta chains given below trace back to one sample, sequenced in a study of T cell repertoires in cytomegalovirus infection. These TCRs are of unknown antigen specificity. TCRdb called the reads again in MiXCR, with one record for every CDR3 protein. The sample consists of under 150,000 distinct CDR3 sequences, roughly a quarter of them appearing once. The sequenced material came from PBMCs, sequenced either directly or after in vitro stimulation (not recorded which). These TCRs come from a human donor in good health (CMV status not recorded). Some clones in this sample may be carry-over from other donors' samples.

The chain uses TRBV27 and TRBJ1-2, with D unresolved. V lost 6 bases to trimming and J lost 3 bases, with 17 bases between them. This CDR3 is 15 amino acids long. Germline CDR1 MNHEY, CDR2 SMNVEV (reference sequence). For the CDR3, the DNA is TGTGCCAGCAGCGCGGCGGACCGCCGGTACTATGGCTACACCTTC. Translating gives CASSAADRRYYGYTF.

This clonotype was seen a handful of times. The J gene is TRBJ2-7, the V gene TRBV30, with TRBD2 matching over 11 bases. The junction had 6 bases not matched to a gene; V was cut back by 2 bases and J by 6 bases. The CDR3 consists of 14 residues. In germline, CDR1 is GTSNPN, CDR2 SVGIG (reference sequence). CDR3 sequence: CAWSRLAGLGEQYF. CDR3 bases: TGTGCCTGGAGTCGACTAGCGGGGCTAGGCGAGCAGTACTTC.

The chain recombines TRBV12-3 or TRBV12-4 with TRBJ2-2, with D perhaps TRBD1 or TRBD2 (5 bases each). V lost 3 bases and J lost 7, with 12 bases in between. The CDR3 totals 14 residues. The CDR3: CASSFGTHGGELFF. Written as DNA, the CDR3 is TGTGCCAGCAGTTTTGGGACGCACGGCGGGGAGCTGTTTTTT.

Notes on this clonotype: Compared with germline, one end of the junction differs, possibly owing to a read error. The chain recombines TRBV24-1 with TRBJ2-2; 9 positions agree with TRBD1. Germline loops: CDR1 KGHDR, CDR2 SFDVKD. The CDR3 extends over 17 amino acids. CDR3 bases: TGTGCCACCAGTGATCCCGAGACAGGGGGATCCACCGGGGAGCTGATTTTT. Residues: CATSDPETGGSTGELIF.

Only a few counts were recorded for this clonotype. The chain carries TRBV12-3 or TRBV12-4 and TRBJ1-2; no clear D. The CDR3 sequence is 12 residues long. Trimming pared 3 bases from V and 4 bases from J, leaving 6 bases between. The CDR3 DNA follows: TGTGCCAGCAGTTTCGAGCCCTATGGCTACACCTTC. Protein sequence: CASSFEPYGYTF.

This chain connects TRBV15 to TRBJ1-5; D is ambiguous. Germline V CDR1 and CDR2: LNHNV, YYDKDF (reference sequence). The CDR3 contains 13 residues. V lost 0 bases to trimming and J lost 6 bases, with 6 bases between them. DNA for the CDR3: TGTGCCACCAGCAGAGATTTAGGTCAGCCCCAGCATTTT. It translates to CATSRDLGQPQHF.

This clonotype was seen many times. The chain combines TRBV12-3 or TRBV12-4 with TRBJ2-1, with D possibly being TRBD1 or TRBD2 (5 bases each). Trimming pared 5 bases from V and 0 bases from J, leaving 17 bases between. CDR3 size: 17 residues. CDR3 nucleotide sequence: TGTGCCAGCAGTCCCGGGACCTGGCTGAGCTCCTACAATGAGCAGTTCTTC. Protein: CASSPGTWLSSYNEQFF.

The table lists this clonotype with a few counts. The DNA for the CDR3 is TGCAGTGCAGAAATGGGGGACAGGGACGGCGAGACCCAGTACTTC. This encodes CSAEMGDRDGETQYF. The gene calls are TRBV20-1 and TRBJ2-5; TRBD1 aligns across 9 bases. CDR3 length: 15 residues. Germline V lookup: CDR1 DFQATT, CDR2 SNEGSKA (reference sequence). V gave up 6 bases and J gave up 5 bases; unmatched junction bases: 13.

There are a few counts of this clonotype. The CDR3 loop is CATSASGPSDYTF. CDR3 nucleotides: TGTGCCACCAGTGCCTCAGGTCCCTCCGACTACACCTTC. The rearrangement links TRBV24-1 to TRBJ1-2, with D uncertain. The V end lost 5 bases, the J end lost 10 bases, and 16 bases lay between the germline ends. This CDR3 is 13 amino acids long. The germline gives CDR1 KGHDR, CDR2 SFDVKD.

The genes are TRBV7-2 and TRBJ2-1, with D maybe TRBD2 (6 bases). Germline lookup yields CDR1 SGHTA and CDR2 FQGNSA. The CDR3 has 14 residues. V was cut by 7 bases and J by 12 bases, with 22 bases left in between. In DNA form, the CDR3 reads TGTGCCAGCACCTACTACCTGGGGGGAGGACTGCAGTTCTTC. Translated, it gives CASTYYLGGGLQFF.

The V call is TRBV10-3, the J call TRBJ2-5; D unresolved. Trimming shortened V by 5 bases and J by 2 bases, and 3 bases separated the two germline ends. The CDR3 runs to 11 residues. Germline V gene sequence: CDR1 ENHRY, CDR2 SYGVKD. The CDR3 protein is CAISIQETQYF. The CDR3 region has the DNA TGTGCCATCAGTATTCAAGAGACCCAGTACTTC.

This clonotype was seen repeatedly, ten times or more. V gene TRBV12-3 or TRBV12-4 combines with J gene TRBJ2-3; the match to TRBD2 covers 7 bases. The CDR3 contains 16 residues. With 2 bases clipped from V and 3 bases from J, the junction kept 8 bases outside the gene matches. CDR3 DNA sequence: TGTGCCAGCAGTTTATACGTGGGAGGGCCGACAGATACGCAGTATTTT. This encodes CASSLYVGGPTDTQYF.

This chain uses TRBV10-3 with TRBJ2-1; 7 nucleotides line up with TRBD2. The length of the CDR3 is 13 residues. V trimming: 3 bases; J trimming: 14 bases; junction bases outside the gene matches: 10. Germline V gene sequence: CDR1 ENHRY, CDR2 SYGVKD. The CDR3 region is CAISDSRREREFF. The CDR3 coding sequence is TGTGCCATCAGTGACTCCCGGCGGGAGAGGGAGTTCTTC.

V gene TRBV12-3 or TRBV12-4 combines with J gene TRBJ2-3, with 8 bases fitting TRBD2. With 5 bases clipped from V and 0 bases from J, the junction kept 19 bases outside the gene matches. The length of the CDR3 is 20 residues. The CDR3 loop is CASSPSYQEPTSGSTDTQYF. CDR3 DNA: TGTGCCAGCAGTCCATCGTACCAAGAACCAACTAGCGGTAGCACAGATACGCAGTATTTT.

This clonotype was seen at least ten times. The chain links TRBV7-9 to TRBJ1-1; 7 bases fit TRBD1. The ends lost 1 base at V and 2 bases at J; junction bases unmatched: 10. CDR3 length: 17 residues. Germline-derived CDR1 and CDR2 are SEHNR and FQNEAQ (reference sequence). DNA for the CDR3: TGTGCCAGCAGCTTAGGCGACAGGGTGTGGGCTAACACTGAAGCTTTCTTT. This codes for CASSLGDRVWANTEAFF.

This clonotype was recorded at least ten times. The V and J genes are TRBV7-8 and TRBJ2-1; D may be TRBD2 (6 bases). Germline CDR1 is SGHVS and CDR2 is FQNEAQ. Trimming cost V 3 bases and J 4 bases, with 13 bases left between them. The CDR3 loop spans 15 amino acids. The CDR3 reads CASSLILAVYNEQFF. The CDR3 DNA follows: TGTGCCAGCAGCTTGATACTAGCCGTGTACAATGAGCAGTTCTTC.

This clonotype was counted at least ten times. The CDR3, as DNA: TGTGCCAGCAGCCACGACAGGGGCCCCGGGGAGCTGTTTTTT. Its translation: CASSHDRGPGELFF. The chain links TRBV7-3 to TRBJ2-2; TRBD1 aligns across 8 bases. Per germline, CDR1 SGHTA and CDR2 FQGTGA. The CDR3 contains 14 residues. V shed 5 bases and J 6 bases; nucleotides not matched to a gene: 5.

The table lists this clonotype with a few counts. The chain links TRBV6-2 or TRBV6-3 to TRBJ2-1, with TRBD2 matching 7 bases. CDR1 and CDR2 (germline): MNHEY, SVGEGT. This CDR3 comprises 19 residues. Trimming cost V 2 bases and J 0 bases; bases outside gene matches: 13. DNA of the CDR3: TGTGCCAGCAGTTACCCTGGGGGGGAACTAGTTCGCTCCTACAATGAGCAGTTCTTC. It is translated as CASSYPGGELVRSYNEQFF.